This T cell receptor (beta chain) was identified in a study of cytomegalovirus exposure and HLA in healthy donors. PCR primers comprised 60 Vbeta and 13 Jbeta primers. Sequenced by immunoSEQ multiplex PCR; TCRdb stores in-frame clones only, minus some. Seen in this sample are approximately 120,000 clones; the ten most common clones hold under 2.5%. V shed 5 bases, J shed 3 bases, and the junction held 7 bases outside the gene matches. There are 14 residues in the CDR3. The germline gives CDR1 MNHEY, CDR2 SVGAGI. Unrecorded immune exposures were likely, despite nominal health at sampling. As regards this clone: Its antigen is unknown.

General study results and limits: Earlier findings revealed that most TCR beta V segments proved productive either about 90% or about 30% of the time. A later examination showed that TCR association rates differed by HLA locus, with DRB1 most and HLA-C fewest. An assumption of roughly uniform sequencing depth across donors underlay the presence/absence analyses.

The chain uses TRBV6-5 and TRBJ2-7; 7 nucleotides line up with TRBD1. The sequencing input was PBMCs. The receptor was derived from a man aged 35-49 years in good health and CMV-seronegative. CDR3 nucleotides: TGTGCCAGCAGTCGAGACAGGGACCTCTACGAGCAGTACTTC. Its translation: CASSRDRDLYEQYF.